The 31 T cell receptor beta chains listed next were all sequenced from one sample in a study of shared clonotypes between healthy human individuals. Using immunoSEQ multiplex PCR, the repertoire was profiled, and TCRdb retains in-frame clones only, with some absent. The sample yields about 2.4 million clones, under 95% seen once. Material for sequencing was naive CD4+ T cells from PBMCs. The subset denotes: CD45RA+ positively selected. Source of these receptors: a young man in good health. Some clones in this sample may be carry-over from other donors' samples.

CDR3 DNA sequence: TGTGCCAGCAGCTTAGTGGACAGGGGAAAGACCCAGTACTTC. Translation: CASSLVDRGKTQYF. The V call is TRBV11-2, the J call TRBJ2-5, with 9 bases matching TRBD1. CDR3 length: 14 amino acids. Germline V lookup: CDR1 SGHAT, CDR2 FQNNGV. The J segment lost 6 bases and the V segment lost 1 base, leaving 3 bases of the junction unmatched.

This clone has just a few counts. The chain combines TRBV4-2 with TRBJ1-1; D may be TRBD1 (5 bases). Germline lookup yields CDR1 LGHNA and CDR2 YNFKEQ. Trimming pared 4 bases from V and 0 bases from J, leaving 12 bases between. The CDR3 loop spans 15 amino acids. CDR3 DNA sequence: TGTGCCAGCAGCCCATCCAAGGGGATGAACACTGAAGCTTTCTTT. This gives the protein CASSPSKGMNTEAFF.

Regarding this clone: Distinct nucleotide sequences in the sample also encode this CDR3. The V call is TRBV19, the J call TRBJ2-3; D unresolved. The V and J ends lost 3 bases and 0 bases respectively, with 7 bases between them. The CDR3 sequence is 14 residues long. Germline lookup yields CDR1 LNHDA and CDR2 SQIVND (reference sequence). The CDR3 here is CASSIGRSTDTQYF. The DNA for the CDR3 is TGTGCCAGTAGTATCGGTAGAAGCACAGATACGCAGTATTTT.

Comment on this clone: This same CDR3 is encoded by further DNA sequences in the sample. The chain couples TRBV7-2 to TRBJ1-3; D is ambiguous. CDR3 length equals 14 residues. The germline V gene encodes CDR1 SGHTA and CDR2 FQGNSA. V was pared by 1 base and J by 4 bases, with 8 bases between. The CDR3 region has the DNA TGTGCCAGCAGCTTAGGCGTATCGGGAAACACCATATATTTT. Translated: CASSLGVSGNTIYF. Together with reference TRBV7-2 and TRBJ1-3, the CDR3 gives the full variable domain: GAGVSQSPSNKVTEKGKDVELRCDPISGHTALYWYRQSLGQGLEFLIYFQGNSAPDKSGLPSDRFSAERTGGSVSTLTIQRTQQEDSAVYLCASSLGVSGNTIYFGEGSWLTVV.

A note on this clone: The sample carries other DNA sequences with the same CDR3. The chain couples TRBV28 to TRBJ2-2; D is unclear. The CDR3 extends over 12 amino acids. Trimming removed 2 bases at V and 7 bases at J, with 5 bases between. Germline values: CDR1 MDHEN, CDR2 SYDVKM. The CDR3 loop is CASSLVGGELFF. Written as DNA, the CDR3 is TGTGCCAGCAGTTTAGTTGGCGGGGAGCTGTTTTTT.

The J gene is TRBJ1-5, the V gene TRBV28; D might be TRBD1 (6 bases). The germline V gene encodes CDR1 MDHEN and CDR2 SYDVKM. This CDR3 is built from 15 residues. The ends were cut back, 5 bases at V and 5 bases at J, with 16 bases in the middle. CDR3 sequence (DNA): TGTGCCAGCAGTCCGGGGACACTGGGGGATCAGCCCCAGCATTTT. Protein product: CASSPGTLGDQPQHF. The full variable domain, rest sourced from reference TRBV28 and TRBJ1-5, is DVKVTQSSRYLVKRTGEKVFLECVQDMDHENMFWYRQDPGLGLRLIYFSYDVKMKEKGDIPEGYSVSREKKERFSLILESASTNQTSMYLCASSPGTLGDQPQHFGDGTRLSIL.

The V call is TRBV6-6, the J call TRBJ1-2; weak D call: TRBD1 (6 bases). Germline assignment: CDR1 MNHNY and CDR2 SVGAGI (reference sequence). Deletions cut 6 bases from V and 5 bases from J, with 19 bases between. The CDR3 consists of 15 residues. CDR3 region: CASRDRTAGWYGYTF. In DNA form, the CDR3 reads TGTGCCAGCAGGGATAGGACAGCGGGTTGGTATGGCTACACCTTC.

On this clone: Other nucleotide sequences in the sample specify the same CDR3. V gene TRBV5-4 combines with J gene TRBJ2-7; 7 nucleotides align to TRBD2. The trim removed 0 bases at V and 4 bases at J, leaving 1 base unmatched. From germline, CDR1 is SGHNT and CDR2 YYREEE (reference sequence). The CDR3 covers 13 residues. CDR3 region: CASSLGREYEQYF. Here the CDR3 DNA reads TGTGCCAGCAGCTTGGGGCGGGAGTACGAGCAGTACTTC.

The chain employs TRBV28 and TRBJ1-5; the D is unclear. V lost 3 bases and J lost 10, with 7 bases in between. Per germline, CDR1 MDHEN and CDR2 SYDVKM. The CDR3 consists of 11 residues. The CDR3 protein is CASSFVPPQHF. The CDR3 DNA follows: TGTGCCAGCAGTTTTGTCCCTCCCCAGCATTTT.

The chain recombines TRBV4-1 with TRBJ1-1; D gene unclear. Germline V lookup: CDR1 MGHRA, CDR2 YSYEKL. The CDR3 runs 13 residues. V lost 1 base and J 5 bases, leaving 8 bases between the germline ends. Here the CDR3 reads CASSQVVLTEAFF. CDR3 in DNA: TGCGCCAGCAGCCAAGTCGTTCTAACTGAAGCTTTCTTT.

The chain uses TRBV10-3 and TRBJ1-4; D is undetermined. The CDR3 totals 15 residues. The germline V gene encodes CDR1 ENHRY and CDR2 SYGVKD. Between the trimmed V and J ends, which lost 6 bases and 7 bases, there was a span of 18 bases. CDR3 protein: CAIRPPWERAEKLFF. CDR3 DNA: TGTGCCATCAGACCACCCTGGGAAAGGGCTGAAAAACTGTTTTTT.

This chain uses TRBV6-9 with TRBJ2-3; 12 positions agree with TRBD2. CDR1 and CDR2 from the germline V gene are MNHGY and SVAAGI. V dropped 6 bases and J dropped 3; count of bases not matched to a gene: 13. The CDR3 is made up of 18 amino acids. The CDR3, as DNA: TGTGCCAGCAGGAACCTAGCGGGAGGGAGGGTCAGGACAGATACGCAGTATTTT. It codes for CASRNLAGGRVRTDTQYF.

The CDR3 bases are TGTGCCAGCAGTCCACTTTCCTCTGGAAACACCATATATTTT. Translating gives CASSPLSSGNTIYF. This rearrangement joins TRBV27 to TRBJ1-3, with D hard to call. The germline V and J ends were trimmed by 5 bases and 0 bases, with 8 bases remaining between them. Germline CDR1 MNHEY, CDR2 SMNVEV (reference sequence). This CDR3 spans 14 amino acids.

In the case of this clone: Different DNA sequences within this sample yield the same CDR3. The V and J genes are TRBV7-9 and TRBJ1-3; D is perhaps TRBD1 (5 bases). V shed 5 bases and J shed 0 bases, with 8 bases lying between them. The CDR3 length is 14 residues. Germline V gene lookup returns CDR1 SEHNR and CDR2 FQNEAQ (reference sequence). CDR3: CASSRGTSGNTIYF. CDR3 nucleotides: TGTGCCAGCAGCCGGGGCACCTCTGGAAACACCATATATTTT.

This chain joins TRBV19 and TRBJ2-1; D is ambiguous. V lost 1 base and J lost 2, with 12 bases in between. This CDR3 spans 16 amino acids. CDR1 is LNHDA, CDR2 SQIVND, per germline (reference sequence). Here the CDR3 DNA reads TGTGCCAGTAGTATAGTCCCCCCAGCTACCTACAATGAGCAGTTCTTC. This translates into CASSIVPPATYNEQFF.

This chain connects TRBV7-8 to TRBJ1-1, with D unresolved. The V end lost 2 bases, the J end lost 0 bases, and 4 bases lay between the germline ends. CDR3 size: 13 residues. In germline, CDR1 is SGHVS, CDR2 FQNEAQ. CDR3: CASSLYLNTEAFF. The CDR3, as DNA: TGTGCCAGCAGCTTATACTTGAACACTGAAGCTTTCTTT.

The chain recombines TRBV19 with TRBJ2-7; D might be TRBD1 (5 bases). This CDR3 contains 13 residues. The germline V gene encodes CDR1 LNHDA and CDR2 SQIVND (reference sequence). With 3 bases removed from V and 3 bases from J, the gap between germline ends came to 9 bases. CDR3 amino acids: CASSMGQVYEQYF. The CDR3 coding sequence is TGTGCCAGTAGTATGGGGCAGGTCTACGAGCAGTACTTC. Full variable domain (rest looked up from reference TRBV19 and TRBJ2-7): DGGITQSPKYLFRKEGQNVTLSCEQNLNHDAMYWYRQDPGQGLRLIYYSQIVNDFQKGDIAEGYSVSREKKESFPLTVTSAQKNPTAFYLCASSMGQVYEQYFGPGTRLTVT.

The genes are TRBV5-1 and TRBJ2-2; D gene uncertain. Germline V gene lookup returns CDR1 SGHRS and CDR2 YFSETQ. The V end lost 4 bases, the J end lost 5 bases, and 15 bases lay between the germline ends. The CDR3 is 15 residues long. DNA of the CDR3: TGCGCCAGCAGCGACACACCACAGAAAACCGGGGAGCTGTTTTTT. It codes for CASSDTPQKTGELFF.

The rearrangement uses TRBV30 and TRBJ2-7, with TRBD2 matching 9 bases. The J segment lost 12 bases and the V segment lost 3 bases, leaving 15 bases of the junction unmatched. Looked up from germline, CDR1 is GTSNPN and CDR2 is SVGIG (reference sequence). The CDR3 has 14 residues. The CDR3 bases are TGTGCCTGGAGAGAATTTAGCGGGAGCTCCCGCGGGTACTTC. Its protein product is CAWREFSGSSRGYF.

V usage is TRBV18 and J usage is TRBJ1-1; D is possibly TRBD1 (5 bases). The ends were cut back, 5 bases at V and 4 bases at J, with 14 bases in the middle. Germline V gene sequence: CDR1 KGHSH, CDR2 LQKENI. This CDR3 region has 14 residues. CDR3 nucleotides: TGTGCCAGCTCAAACGGGTTGGGGGTCACTGAAGCTTTCTTT. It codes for CASSNGLGVTEAFF.

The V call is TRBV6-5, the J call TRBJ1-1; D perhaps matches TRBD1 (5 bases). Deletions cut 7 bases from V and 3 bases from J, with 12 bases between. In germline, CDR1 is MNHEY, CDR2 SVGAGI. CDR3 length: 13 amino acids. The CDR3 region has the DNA TGTGCCAGCAAACCTCGGGGGGACACTGAAGCTTTCTTT. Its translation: CASKPRGDTEAFF.

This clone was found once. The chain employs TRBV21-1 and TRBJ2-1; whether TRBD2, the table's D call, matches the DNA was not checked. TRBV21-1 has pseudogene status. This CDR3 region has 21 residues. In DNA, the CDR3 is TGTGCCAGCAGCAAATGGGGCCGAACTAGCGGGAGGGAAAAACCCTACAATGAGCAGTTCTTC. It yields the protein CASSKWGRTSGREKPYNEQFF.

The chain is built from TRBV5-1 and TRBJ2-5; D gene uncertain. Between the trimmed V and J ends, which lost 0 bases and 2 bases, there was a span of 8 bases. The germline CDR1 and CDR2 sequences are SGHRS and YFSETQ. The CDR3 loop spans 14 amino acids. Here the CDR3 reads CASSLATTQETQYF. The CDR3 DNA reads TGCGCCAGCAGCTTGGCCACCACACAAGAGACCCAGTACTTC.

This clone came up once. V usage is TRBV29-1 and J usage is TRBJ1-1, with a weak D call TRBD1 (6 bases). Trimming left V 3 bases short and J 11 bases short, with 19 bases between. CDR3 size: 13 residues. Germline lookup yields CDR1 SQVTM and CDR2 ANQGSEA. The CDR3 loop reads CSVDFQKGDYAFF. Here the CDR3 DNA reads TGCAGCGTTGATTTTCAAAAGGGGGACTACGCTTTCTTT.

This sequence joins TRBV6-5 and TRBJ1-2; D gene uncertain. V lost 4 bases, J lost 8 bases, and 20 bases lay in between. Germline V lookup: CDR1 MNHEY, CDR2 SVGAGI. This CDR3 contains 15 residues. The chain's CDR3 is CASSSLPGGEGGYTF. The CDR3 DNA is TGTGCCAGCAGTTCCCTCCCCGGCGGGGAAGGCGGCTACACCTTC.

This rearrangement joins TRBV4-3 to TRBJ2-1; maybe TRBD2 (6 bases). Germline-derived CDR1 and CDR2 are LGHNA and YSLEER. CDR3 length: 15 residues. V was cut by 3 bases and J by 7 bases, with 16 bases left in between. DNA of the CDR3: TGCGCCAGCAGCCATAGCGGAAGTAGGGCAAATGAGCAGTTCTTC. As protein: CASSHSGSRANEQFF.

CDR3 in amino acids: CATSREPGLAGVGRAGELFF. CDR3 in DNA: TGTGCCACCAGCAGAGAACCGGGACTAGCGGGAGTTGGGCGGGCCGGGGAGCTGTTTTTT. V is TRBV15 and J is TRBJ2-2; 14 nucleotides align to TRBD2. Trimming removed 0 bases from V and 6 bases from J; junction bases left unmatched: 12. Germline V lookup: CDR1 LNHNV, CDR2 YYDKDF (reference sequence). This CDR3 is 20 amino acids long.

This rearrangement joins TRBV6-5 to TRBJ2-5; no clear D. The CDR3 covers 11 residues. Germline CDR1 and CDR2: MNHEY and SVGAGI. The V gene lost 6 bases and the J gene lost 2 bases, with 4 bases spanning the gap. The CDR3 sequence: CASRLQETQYF. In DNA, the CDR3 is TGTGCCAGCAGATTACAAGAGACCCAGTACTTC.

The CDR3 nucleotides read TGTGCCAGCAGTTCCACCGGGACAGGCTCCTACAATGAGCAGTTCTTC. Translating gives CASSSTGTGSYNEQFF. V usage is TRBV27 and J usage is TRBJ2-1; 8 bases map to TRBD1. The CDR3 length is 16 residues. Germline V gene data show CDR1 as MNHEY and CDR2 as SMNVEV (reference sequence). The V and J ends lost 4 bases and 0 bases, in that order; junction bases with no gene match: 5.

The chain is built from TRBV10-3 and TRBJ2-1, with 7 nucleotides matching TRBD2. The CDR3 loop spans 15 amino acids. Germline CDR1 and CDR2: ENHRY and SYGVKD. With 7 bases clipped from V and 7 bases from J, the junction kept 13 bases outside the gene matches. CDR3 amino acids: CAIKASGMIGNEQFF. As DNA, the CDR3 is TGTGCCATCAAGGCAAGCGGGATGATCGGGAATGAGCAGTTCTTC.

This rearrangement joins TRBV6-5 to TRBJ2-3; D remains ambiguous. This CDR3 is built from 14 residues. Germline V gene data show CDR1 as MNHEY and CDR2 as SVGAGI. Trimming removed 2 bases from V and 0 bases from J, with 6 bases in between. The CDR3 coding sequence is TGTGCCAGCAGTTACGCGTTTAGCACAGATACGCAGTATTTT. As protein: CASSYAFSTDTQYF.